This T cell receptor beta chain is drawn from a study of cytomegalovirus exposure and HLA in healthy donors. The CDR3 is 15 amino acids. V was cut by 4 bases and J by 8 bases, with 20 bases left in between. The germline V gene has CDR1 MDHEN and CDR2 SYDVKM. Remarks on this clone: The target antigen is unknown.

General study results and limits: In vitro checks showed that three CMV-associated chains really do target CMV antigens.

Healthy bone marrow donors made up the donor group. The PCR was carried out with 60 Vbeta primers and 13 Jbeta primers. Generated by immunoSEQ multiplex PCR, the TCRdb table keeps only in-frame clones and is missing some. The sample shows about 99,000 clones, and 3% to 3.5% sits with its ten largest clones. The material sequenced was PBMCs. This TCR was sampled from a man aged 35 to 55 in good health and CMV-seronegative. This chain connects TRBV28 to TRBJ1-2; possible D gene TRBD1, 5 bases. The DNA of the CDR3 is TGTGCCAGCAGTTCCACGGGCAGGGCGCTAAGAGGCTACACCTTC. Its protein product is CASSSTGRALRGYTF.